This TCR beta chain originates from a study of blood T cell repertoires in COVID-19. About the study: Some COVID-19 samples were acute and others convalescent; all came from the United States, Italy and Spain. PBMCs, B-cell-depleted T cells, or T cells were the source of the cDNA or gDNA that made up the material.

Original processing notes: Amplifying reference gene primers gave estimates of nucleated cell counts. TCRdb's copy holds only in-frame clones and misses some; the assay was immunoSEQ multiplex PCR. V and J calls plus clone size are reproduced from that table; the DNA served to infer D and trimming. This sample carries around 320,000 clones, about 91% of them seen once, and the ten largest clones take 5.5% to 8.5%. Trimming cost V 5 bases and J 2 bases; bases outside gene matches: 5. There are 15 residues in the CDR3. Looked up from germline, CDR1 is SGHNT and CDR2 is YENEEA. The rearrangement joins TRBV11-3 to TRBJ2-3, with 9 positions matching TRBD2. The sequenced material came from peripheral blood. The sequence came from a woman aged 30 to 39 who had recovered from COVID-19. The CDR3 DNA follows: TGTGCCAGCAGCCTTAGCGGGGGTCACACAGATACGCAGTATTTT. Amino acid sequence: CASSLSGGHTDTQYF.